These 23 T cell receptor beta chains were sequenced from one sample in a study of T cells in Graves' hyperthyroidism and ophthalmopathy. RNA transcripts gave rise to amplified TCR beta CDR3 regions. First-round RT-PCR with HTBI primers amplified the TCR CDR3 region. MiXCR, applied by TCRdb to the multiplex PCR reads, yields one record per CDR3 protein. In the table there are some 530,000 distinct CDR3 sequences, approximately 22% of which are singletons. The sequenced material came from blood. Source of these receptors: a woman in her seventies with Graves' ophthalmopathy.

This clonotype has just a few counts. The chain uses TRBV5-1 and TRBJ1-2, with no clear D. V was shortened by 6 bases and J by 4 bases, with 13 bases between the two germline ends. CDR3 size: 13 residues. The germline CDR1 and CDR2 sequences are SGHRS and YFSETQ. The CDR3 reads CASNEPGGYGYTF. CDR3 DNA: TGCGCCAGCAATGAACCTGGAGGCTATGGCTACACCTTC.

Comment on this clonotype: One junction end does not reproduce the germline sequence, and a read error may be involved. V usage is TRBV6-5 and J usage is TRBJ2-2; D call uncertain. CDR3 length: 13 amino acids. Germline loops: CDR1 MNHEY, CDR2 SVGAGI. CDR3: CASSYDNSGELFF. CDR3 nucleotide sequence: TGTGCCAGCAGTTACGACAACAGCGGGGAGCTGTTTTTT.

This clonotype was detected many times. The V call is TRBV12-3 or TRBV12-4, the J call TRBJ2-3; maybe TRBD2 (6 bases). Trimming shortened V by 5 bases and J by 4 bases, and 16 bases separated the two germline ends. CDR3 size: 15 residues. The chain's CDR3 is CASSNWDPGADTQYF. CDR3 coding DNA: TGTGCCAGCAGTAACTGGGACCCGGGAGCAGATACGCAGTATTTT.

The chain links TRBV10-3 to TRBJ2-3; 7 bases are a match to TRBD2. The V gene end was trimmed by 4 bases and the J gene end by 0 bases; junction bases not matched to a gene: 4. The CDR3 length is 15 residues. Germline V gene data show CDR1 as ENHRY and CDR2 as SYGVKD. As DNA, the CDR3 is TGTGCCATCAGTGGGGGAGCGGGGAGCACAGATACGCAGTATTTT. Translation: CAISGGAGSTDTQYF.

Ten or more counts support this clonotype. This chain links TRBV2 with TRBJ2-2, with no clear D. The CDR3 sequence is 14 residues long. Germline CDR1 reads SNHLY; CDR2 reads FYNNEI. V shed 6 bases and J shed 4 bases, with 12 bases lying between them. The chain's CDR3 is CASRLAVGTGELFF. The DNA for the CDR3 is TGTGCCAGCAGATTGGCAGTAGGCACCGGGGAGCTGTTTTTT.

The genes are TRBV5-1 and TRBJ2-7; 12 bases align to TRBD2. V lost 0 bases and J lost 3; bases outside the gene matches: 7. There are 17 residues in the CDR3. The germline V gene encodes CDR1 SGHRS and CDR2 YFSETQ. CDR3 coding DNA: TGCGCCAGCAGCTTGGGGAGAGGACTAGCGGGGATCTACGAGCAGTACTTC. It codes for CASSLGRGLAGIYEQYF.

The chain employs TRBV20-1 and TRBJ2-5; 16 positions agree with TRBD2. Looked up from germline, CDR1 is DFQATT and CDR2 is SNEGSKA (reference sequence). Germline trimming cut 0 bases from V and 5 bases from J; bases unmatched to any gene: 15. The CDR3 sequence is 20 residues long. CDR3 nucleotide sequence: TGCAGTGCTAGAGATCTTCGGGGACTAGCGGGAGGGCCCTGGGGTGAGACCCAGTACTTC. Amino acid sequence: CSARDLRGLAGGPWGETQYF.

This clonotype occurred many times. The chain has TRBV20-1 and TRBJ2-7; D tentatively reads TRBD1 or TRBD2 (6 bases each). The CDR3 extends over 18 amino acids. In germline, CDR1 is DFQATT, CDR2 SNEGSKA (reference sequence). Trimming took 0 bases from V and 2 from J, leaving 23 bases between them. DNA for the CDR3: TGCAGTGCTAGAGACCGCAGGGGCCCTTTGGCGGGGACCTACGAGCAGTACTTC. This translates into CSARDRRGPLAGTYEQYF.

The rearrangement links TRBV9 to TRBJ2-2; D might be TRBD2 (5 bases). The CDR3 is 16 residues long. Trimming shortened V by 0 bases and J by 5 bases, and 14 bases separated the two germline ends. CDR1 is SGDLS and CDR2 is YYNGEE in the germline V gene. In DNA form, the CDR3 reads TGTGCCAGCAGCGTAGTCGAGGGCCGGAATACCGGGGAGCTGTTTTTT. Translated, it gives CASSVVEGRNTGELFF.

This clonotype was observed a handful of times. The chain recombines TRBV6-2 or TRBV6-3 with TRBJ2-1, with 12 positions matching TRBD2. Unmatched junction bases numbered 17, after V lost 8 bases and J lost 3 bases. This CDR3 has 19 amino acids. Germline V gene sequence: CDR1 MNHEY, CDR2 SVGEGT. The CDR3 loop is CASSPPGLAGSYFYNEQFF. The CDR3 bases are TGTGCCAGCTCACCACCCGGACTAGCGGGAAGCTACTTCTACAATGAGCAGTTCTTC.

The chain joins TRBV13 to TRBJ2-2; no reliable D call. The CDR3 consists of 14 residues. CDR1 is PRHDT, CDR2 FYEKMQ, per germline (reference sequence). Trimming pared 2 bases from V and 6 bases from J, leaving 10 bases between. The CDR3 spells CASSLIRLAGELFF. The CDR3, as DNA: TGTGCCAGCAGCTTAATTCGCTTAGCCGGGGAGCTGTTTTTT.

V is TRBV10-3 and J is TRBJ2-1; D unclear. The CDR3 has 12 amino acids. The germline V gene encodes CDR1 ENHRY and CDR2 SYGVKD. V was pared by 7 bases and J by 5 bases, with 9 bases between. The CDR3 is CAIKGTDNEQFF. DNA for the CDR3: TGTGCCATCAAGGGAACAGACAATGAGCAGTTCTTC.

This chain uses TRBV2 with TRBJ2-5, with no clear D. CDR1 is SNHLY, CDR2 FYNNEI, per germline. The CDR3 extends over 12 amino acids. V shed 4 bases and J shed 4 bases, with 7 bases lying between them. CDR3 region: CASSGQPETQYF. The CDR3 nucleotides are TGTGCCAGCAGTGGGCAGCCAGAGACCCAGTACTTC. Supplemented by reference TRBV2 and TRBJ2-5, the full variable domain reads EPEVTQTPSHQVTQMGQEVILRCVPISNHLYFYWYRQILGQKVEFLVSFYNNEISEKSEIFDDQFSVERPDGSNFTLKIRSTKLEDSAMYFCASSGQPETQYFGPGTRLLVL.

This clonotype appeared a few times. V and J are TRBV12-3 or TRBV12-4 and TRBJ1-1; 8 bases are a match to TRBD1. V lost 5 bases, J lost 4 bases, and 15 bases stayed unmatched. The CDR3 length is 17 residues. DNA for the CDR3: TGTGCCAGCAGTAACCGGACAGGGAATGTGGTAGGCACTGAAGCTTTCTTT. Encoded protein: CASSNRTGNVVGTEAFF.

This clonotype was detected once. One base away lies a much larger clone, so this may be a sequencing read error. DNA for the CDR3: TGCAGTGCTGGACAGGGGGCGGACCTGGATGAAGCTTTCTTT. Translating gives CSAGQGADLDEAFF. The V and J genes are TRBV20-1 and TRBJ1-1, with TRBD1 identical over 11 bases. CDR3 length: 14 amino acids. Germline CDR1 DFQATT, CDR2 SNEGSKA (reference sequence). The J segment lost 7 bases and the V segment lost 5 bases, leaving 9 bases of the junction unmatched.

The chain carries TRBV5-1 and TRBJ2-1, with TRBD2 identical over 13 bases. J gave up 8 bases and V 6 bases, and 5 bases lay outside the gene matches. CDR3 length: 14 residues. Germline CDR1 is SGHRS and CDR2 is YFSETQ. The chain's CDR3 is CASTRTSGSDEQFF. The DNA of the CDR3 is TGCGCCAGCACCCGGACTAGCGGGAGCGATGAGCAGTTCTTC.

This chain links TRBV29-1 with TRBJ2-7; D remains ambiguous. The CDR3 extends over 11 amino acids. Germline V gene lookup returns CDR1 SQVTM and CDR2 ANQGSEA. Trimming cost V 4 bases and J 2 bases, with 6 bases left between them. CDR3 DNA sequence: TGCAGCGTTGTTTTAACCTACGAGCAGTACTTC. This sequence encodes CSVVLTYEQYF.

In its sample, this clonotype was seen many times. This chain links TRBV6-2 or TRBV6-3 with TRBJ2-3, with 12 bases aligning to TRBD2. V was pared by 4 bases and J by 2 bases, with 4 bases of the junction left unmatched. The CDR3 is 16 amino acids. The germline CDR1 and CDR2 sequences are MNHEY and SVGEGT. CDR3 sequence: CASSLLAGGVTDTQYF. The CDR3 DNA is TGTGCCAGCAGTTTACTAGCGGGAGGTGTCACAGATACGCAGTATTTT.

A few counts support this clonotype. The chain recombines TRBV3-1 with TRBJ2-7; 8 bases line up with TRBD1. The CDR3 sequence is 15 residues long. Trimming cost V 1 base and J 1 base; bases outside gene matches: 3. Germline values: CDR1 LGHDT, CDR2 YNNKEL (reference sequence). The chain's CDR3 is CASSQAGTGSYEQYF. DNA of the CDR3: TGTGCCAGCAGCCAAGCCGGGACAGGTTCCTACGAGCAGTACTTC.

This chain links TRBV18 with TRBJ2-3; perhaps D is TRBD1 or TRBD2 (5 bases each). Germline V gives CDR1 KGHSH, CDR2 LQKENI. V was cut by 3 bases and J by 6 bases, with 10 bases left in between. The CDR3 extends over 13 amino acids. The CDR3 here is CASSPWGSDTQYF. The CDR3 DNA reads as TGTGCCAGCTCACCGTGGGGGAGCGATACGCAGTATTTT. Full variable domain (rest looked up from reference TRBV18 and TRBJ2-3): NAGVMQNPRHLVRRRGQEARLRCSPMKGHSHVYWYRQLPEEGLKFMVYLQKENIIDESGMPKERFSAEFPKEGPSILRIQQVVRGDSAAYFCASSPWGSDTQYFGPGTRLTVL.

This rearrangement joins TRBV2 to TRBJ2-1; tentatively, D is TRBD2 (5 bases). Trimming left V 7 bases short and J 1 base short, with 17 bases between. The germline gives CDR1 SNHLY, CDR2 FYNNEI. This CDR3 contains 16 residues. In DNA form, the CDR3 reads TGTGCCAGCACCCATGGGTTGCGAGGGTCCTACAATGAGCAGTTCTTC. This translates into CASTHGLRGSYNEQFF. The full variable domain, in which reference TRBV2 and TRBJ2-1 provide the parts outside the CDR3, is EPEVTQTPSHQVTQMGQEVILRCVPISNHLYFYWYRQILGQKVEFLVSFYNNEISEKSEIFDDQFSVERPDGSNFTLKIRSTKLEDSAMYFCASTHGLRGSYNEQFFGPGTRLTVL.

The chain's CDR3 is CASSQAPGLAGTYEQYF. DNA for the CDR3: TGTGCCAGCAGCCAAGCTCCGGGACTAGCGGGAACCTACGAGCAGTACTTC. This chain connects TRBV3-1 to TRBJ2-7; TRBD2 matches at 13 bases. J was trimmed by 2 bases and V by 1 base; bases with no gene match: 5. The V gene's germline CDR1 is LGHDT and CDR2 YNNKEL (reference sequence). CDR3 length: 17 residues.

This sequence joins TRBV12-3 or TRBV12-4 and TRBJ2-5; TRBD2 matches at 8 bases. This CDR3 has 14 amino acids. The trim removed 6 bases at V and 5 bases at J, leaving 8 bases unmatched. CDR3 protein: CASRFGGVRETQYF. CDR3 DNA sequence: TGTGCCAGCAGGTTCGGGGGGGTGCGGGAGACCCAGTACTTC.